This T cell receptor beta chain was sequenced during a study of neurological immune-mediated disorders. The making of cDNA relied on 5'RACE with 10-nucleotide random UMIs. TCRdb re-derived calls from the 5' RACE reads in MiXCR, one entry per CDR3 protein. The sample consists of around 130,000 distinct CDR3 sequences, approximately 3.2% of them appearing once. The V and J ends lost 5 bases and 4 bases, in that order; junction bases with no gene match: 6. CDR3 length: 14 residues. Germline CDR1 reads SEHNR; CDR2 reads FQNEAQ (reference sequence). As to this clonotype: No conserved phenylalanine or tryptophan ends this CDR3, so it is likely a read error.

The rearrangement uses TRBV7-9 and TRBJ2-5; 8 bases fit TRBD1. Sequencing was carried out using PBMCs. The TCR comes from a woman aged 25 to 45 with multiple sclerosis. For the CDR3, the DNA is TGTGCCAGCAGCCTACAGGGGGACGGAGAGACCCAGTACAAC. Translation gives CASSLQGDGETQYN.